This entry describes one T cell receptor (beta chain). Its antigen is unidentified. Losses at the gene ends were 1 base for V and 4 bases for J; bases not matched to a gene: 16. Germline CDR1 reads SQVTM; CDR2 reads ANQGSEA. CDR3 length: 18 amino acids. Positive magnetic bead selection isolated CD4+ and CD8+ cells, and flow cytometry checked purity. Study processing details: Large patient CD8+ clones, those above 1%, rarely matched published virus-specific TCRB sequences. The repertoire was sequenced with immunoSEQ multiplex PCR; TCRdb's copy has only in-frame clones and lacks some. V, J and clone size were drawn from that table, and D and trimming were deduced from the DNA. The sample shows some 10,000 clones, over 75% of them seen only once. This specimen comes from a study of somatic mutations in cytotoxic T cells in rheumatoid arthritis. About the study: No treatment had yet been given when patient blood (roughly 29 ml EDTA) was drawn, right after diagnosis.

Study results and caveats: CD8+ clonality rose with age in rheumatoid arthritis patients, unlike in healthy controls.

This TCR was recovered from a woman aged 18-35 years with rheumatoid arthritis. The chain employs TRBV29-1 and TRBJ2-1; 7 bases are a match to TRBD2. The sequenced sample was CD4+ T cells sorted from blood. The CDR3 DNA is TGCAGCGTTGAAGCGGGAGGACTCTTTTACGAACTTTACAATGAGCAGTTCTTC. Protein product: CSVEAGGLFYELYNEQFF.